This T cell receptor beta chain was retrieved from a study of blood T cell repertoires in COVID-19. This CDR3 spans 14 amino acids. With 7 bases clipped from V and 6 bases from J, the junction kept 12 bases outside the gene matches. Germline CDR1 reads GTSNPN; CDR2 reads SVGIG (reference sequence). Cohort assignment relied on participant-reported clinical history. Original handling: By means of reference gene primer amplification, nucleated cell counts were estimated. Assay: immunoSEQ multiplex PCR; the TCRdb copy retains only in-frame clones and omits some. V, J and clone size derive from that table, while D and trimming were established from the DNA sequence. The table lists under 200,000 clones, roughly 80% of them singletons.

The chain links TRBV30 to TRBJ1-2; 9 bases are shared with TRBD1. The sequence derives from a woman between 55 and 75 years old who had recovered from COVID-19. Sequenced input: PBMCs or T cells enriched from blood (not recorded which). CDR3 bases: TGTGCCTTACCTAAGTGGACAGGGGCACATGGCTACACCTTC. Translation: CALPKWTGAHGYTF.